Included here is one T cell receptor (beta chain) sequence, with context. MiXCR, applied by TCRdb to the 5' RACE reads, yields one record per CDR3 protein. The table shows approximately 20,000 distinct CDR3 sequences, with approximately 6.1% occurring only once. The source of the sample is a study of early T cells in non-severe SARS-CoV-2 infection. Trimming left V 5 bases short and J 4 bases short, with 16 bases between. The CDR3 length is 15 residues. Germline V gives CDR1 SGHNT, CDR2 YENEEA. This chain connects TRBV11-3 to TRBJ2-3, with a possible D match to TRBD2 (5 bases). Source material: whole blood. The receptor comes from an adult who was a healthcare worker with PCR-confirmed SARS-CoV-2 infection or an uninfected control (not recorded which). The DNA for the CDR3 is TGTGCCAGCAGCCAAAGGGCCGCGGGCGCAGATACGCAGTATTTT. Translated, it gives CASSQRAAGADTQYF. Full variable domain (remainder filled in from reference TRBV11-3 and TRBJ2-3): EAGVVQSPRYKIIEKKQPVAFWCNPISGHNTLYWYLQNLGQGPELLIRYENEEAVDDSQLPKDRFSAERLKGVDSTLKIQPAELGDSAVYLCASSQRAAGADTQYFGPGTRLTVL.